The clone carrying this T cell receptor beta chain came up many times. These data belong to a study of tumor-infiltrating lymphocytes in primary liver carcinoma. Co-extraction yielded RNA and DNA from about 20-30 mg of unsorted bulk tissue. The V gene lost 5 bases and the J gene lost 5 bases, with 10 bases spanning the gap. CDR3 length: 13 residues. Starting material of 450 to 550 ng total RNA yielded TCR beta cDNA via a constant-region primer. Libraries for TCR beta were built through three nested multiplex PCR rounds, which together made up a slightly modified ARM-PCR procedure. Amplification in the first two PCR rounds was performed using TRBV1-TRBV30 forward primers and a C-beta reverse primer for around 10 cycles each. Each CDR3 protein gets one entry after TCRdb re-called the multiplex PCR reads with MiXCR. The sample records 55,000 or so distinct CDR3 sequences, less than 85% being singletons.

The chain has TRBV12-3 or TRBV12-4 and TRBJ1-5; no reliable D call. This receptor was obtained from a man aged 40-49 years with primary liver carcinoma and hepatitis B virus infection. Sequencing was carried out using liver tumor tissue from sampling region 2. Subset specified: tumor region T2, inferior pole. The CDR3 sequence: CASSRNSDQPQHF. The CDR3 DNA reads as TGTGCCAGCAGTCGTAACAGCGATCAGCCCCAGCATTTT.